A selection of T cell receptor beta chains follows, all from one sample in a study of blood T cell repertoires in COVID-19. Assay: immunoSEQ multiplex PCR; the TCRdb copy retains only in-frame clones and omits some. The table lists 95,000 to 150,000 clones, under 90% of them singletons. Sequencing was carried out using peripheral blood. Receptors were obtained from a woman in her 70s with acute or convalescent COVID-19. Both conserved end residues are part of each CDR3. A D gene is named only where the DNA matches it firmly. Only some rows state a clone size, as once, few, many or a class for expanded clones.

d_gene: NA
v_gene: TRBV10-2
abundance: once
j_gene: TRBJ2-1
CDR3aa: CASIPRSTWDNEQFF
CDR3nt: TGCGCCAGTATCCCTAGGAGTACGTGGGACAATGAGCAGTTCTTC

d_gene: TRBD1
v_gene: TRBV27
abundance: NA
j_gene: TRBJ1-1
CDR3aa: CASSSHRGGTEAFF
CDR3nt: TGTGCCAGCAGTTCCCACAGGGGCGGAACTGAAGCTTTCTTT

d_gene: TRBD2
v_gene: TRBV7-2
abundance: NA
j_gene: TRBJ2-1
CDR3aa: CASSFSGGYYNEQFF
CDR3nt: TGTGCCAGCAGCTTTTCGGGGGGTTATTACAATGAGCAGTTCTTC

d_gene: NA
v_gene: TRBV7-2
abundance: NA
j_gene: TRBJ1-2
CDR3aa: CASSLDGYGYTF
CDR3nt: TGTGCCAGCAGCTTAGACGGGTATGGCTACACCTTC

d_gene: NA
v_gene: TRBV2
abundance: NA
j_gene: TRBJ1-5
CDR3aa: CASMRRENQPQHF
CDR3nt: TGTGCCAGCATGAGGAGGGAAAATCAGCCCCAGCATTTT

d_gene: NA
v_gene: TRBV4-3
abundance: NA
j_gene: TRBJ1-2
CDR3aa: CASSQDRPYGYTF
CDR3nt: TGCGCCAGCAGCCAAGACAGGCCCTATGGCTACACCTTC

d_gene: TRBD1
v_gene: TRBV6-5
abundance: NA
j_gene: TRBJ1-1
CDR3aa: CASSYSRGNRGTEAFF
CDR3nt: TGTGCCAGCAGTTACTCCCGGGGGAACAGGGGGACTGAAGCTTTCTTT

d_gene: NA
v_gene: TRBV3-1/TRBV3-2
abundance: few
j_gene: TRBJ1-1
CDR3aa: CASSQGQKNTEAFF
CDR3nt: TGTGCCAGCAGCCAAGGACAGAAGAACACTGAAGCTTTCTTT

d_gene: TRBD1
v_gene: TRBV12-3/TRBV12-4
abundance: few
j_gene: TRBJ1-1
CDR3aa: CASSRQGNTEAFF
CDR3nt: TGTGCCAGCAGTAGACAGGGGAACACTGAAGCTTTCTTT

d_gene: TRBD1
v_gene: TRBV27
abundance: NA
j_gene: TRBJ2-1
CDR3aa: CASSFSQGASNEQFF
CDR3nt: TGTGCCAGCAGTTTTTCGCAGGGGGCCAGCAATGAGCAGTTCTTC

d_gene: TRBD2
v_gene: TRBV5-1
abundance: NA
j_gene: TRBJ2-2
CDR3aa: CASSEAGGPRGELFF
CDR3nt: TGCGCCAGCTCGGAAGCGGGGGGGCCGAGAGGGGAGCTGTTTTTT

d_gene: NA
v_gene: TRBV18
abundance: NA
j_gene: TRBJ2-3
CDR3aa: CASSPGRQETQYF
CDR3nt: TGTGCCAGCTCACCAGGCCGACAAGAGACGCAGTATTTT

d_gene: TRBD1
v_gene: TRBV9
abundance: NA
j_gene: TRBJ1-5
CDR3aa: CASSVGQNSNQPQHF
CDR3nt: TGTGCCAGCAGCGTGGGACAGAATAGCAATCAGCCCCAGCATTTT

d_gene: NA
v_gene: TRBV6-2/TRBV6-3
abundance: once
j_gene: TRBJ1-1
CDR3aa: CASSYSKGRAVNTEAFF
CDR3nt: TGTGCCAGCAGTTACTCGAAGGGGAGGGCAGTTAACACTGAAGCTTTCTTT

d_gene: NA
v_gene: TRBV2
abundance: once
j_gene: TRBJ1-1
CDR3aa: CASSLGVRSTEAFF
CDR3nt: TGTGCCAGCAGCCTAGGGGTGAGGAGCACTGAAGCTTTCTTT

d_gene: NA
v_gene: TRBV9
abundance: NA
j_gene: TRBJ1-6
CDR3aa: CASSGGGSSYNSPLHF
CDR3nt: TGTGCCAGCAGCGGGGGGGGTAGCTCCTATAATTCACCCCTCCACTTT

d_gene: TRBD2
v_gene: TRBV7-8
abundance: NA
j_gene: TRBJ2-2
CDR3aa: CASSQRTSKLFF
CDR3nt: TGTGCCAGCAGCCAACGGACTAGCAAGCTGTTTTTT

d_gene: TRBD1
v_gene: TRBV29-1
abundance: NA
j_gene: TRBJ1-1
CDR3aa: CSVDPRQGSTEAFF
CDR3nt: TGCAGCGTTGACCCCCGACAGGGGAGCACTGAAGCTTTCTTT

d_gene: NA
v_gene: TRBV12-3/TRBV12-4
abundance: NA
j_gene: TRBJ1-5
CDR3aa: CASSLADQPQHF
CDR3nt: TGTGCCAGCAGTTTAGCCGATCAGCCCCAGCATTTT

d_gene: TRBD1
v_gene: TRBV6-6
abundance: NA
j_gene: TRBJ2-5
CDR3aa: CASSHGQGAETQYF
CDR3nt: TGTGCCAGCAGCCACGGACAGGGCGCAGAGACCCAGTACTTC

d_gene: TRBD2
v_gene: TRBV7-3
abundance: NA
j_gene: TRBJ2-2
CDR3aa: CASSQGLAGSLGTGELFF
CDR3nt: TGTGCCAGCAGCCAGGGACTAGCGGGATCTCTAGGGACCGGGGAGCTGTTTTTT

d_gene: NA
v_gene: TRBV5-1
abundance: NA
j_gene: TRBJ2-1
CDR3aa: CASSLEGRTYNEQFF
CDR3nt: TGCGCCAGCAGCTTGGAAGGGAGGACCTACAATGAGCAGTTCTTC

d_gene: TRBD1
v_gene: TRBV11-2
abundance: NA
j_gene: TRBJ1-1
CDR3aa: CASSTPGTGTEAFF
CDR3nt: TGTGCCAGCAGCACACCAGGGACAGGGACCGAAGCTTTCTTT

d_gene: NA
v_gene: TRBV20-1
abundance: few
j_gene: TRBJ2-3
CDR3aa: CSASNRESTDTQYF
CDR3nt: TGCAGTGCTAGTAACAGGGAAAGCACAGATACGCAGTATTTT

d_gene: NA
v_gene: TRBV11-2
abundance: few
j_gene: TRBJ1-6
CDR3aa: CASSRDISNSPLHF
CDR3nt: TGTGCCAGCAGCCGGGACATTTCGAATTCACCCCTCCACTTT

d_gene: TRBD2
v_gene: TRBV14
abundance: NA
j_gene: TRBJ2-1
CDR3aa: CASSESAYRAGGPNEQFF
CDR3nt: TGTGCCAGCAGCGAAAGTGCCTATAGAGCGGGGGGGCCCAATGAGCAGTTCTTC

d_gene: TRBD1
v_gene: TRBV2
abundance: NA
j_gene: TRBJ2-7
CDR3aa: CASSDRDSAYEQYF
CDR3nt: TGTGCCAGCAGTGACCGGGACAGTGCCTACGAGCAGTACTTC

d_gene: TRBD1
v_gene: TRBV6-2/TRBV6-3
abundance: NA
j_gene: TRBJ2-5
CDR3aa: CASSYLGQSQETQYF
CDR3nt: TGTGCCAGCAGTTACCTGGGACAGAGCCAAGAGACCCAGTACTTC

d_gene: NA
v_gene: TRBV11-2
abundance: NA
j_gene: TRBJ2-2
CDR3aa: CASSPARGTGGELFF
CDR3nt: TGTGCCAGCAGCCCCGCCCGGGGGACGGGCGGGGAGCTGTTTTTT

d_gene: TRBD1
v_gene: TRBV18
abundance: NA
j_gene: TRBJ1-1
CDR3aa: CASSLFDRGMNTEAFF
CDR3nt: TGTGCCAGCTCACTGTTCGACAGGGGAATGAACACTGAAGCTTTCTTT

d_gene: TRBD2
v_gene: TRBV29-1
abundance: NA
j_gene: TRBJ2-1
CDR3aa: CSVEPSGGNEQFF
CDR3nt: TGCAGCGTTGAACCCAGCGGGGGGAATGAGCAGTTCTTC